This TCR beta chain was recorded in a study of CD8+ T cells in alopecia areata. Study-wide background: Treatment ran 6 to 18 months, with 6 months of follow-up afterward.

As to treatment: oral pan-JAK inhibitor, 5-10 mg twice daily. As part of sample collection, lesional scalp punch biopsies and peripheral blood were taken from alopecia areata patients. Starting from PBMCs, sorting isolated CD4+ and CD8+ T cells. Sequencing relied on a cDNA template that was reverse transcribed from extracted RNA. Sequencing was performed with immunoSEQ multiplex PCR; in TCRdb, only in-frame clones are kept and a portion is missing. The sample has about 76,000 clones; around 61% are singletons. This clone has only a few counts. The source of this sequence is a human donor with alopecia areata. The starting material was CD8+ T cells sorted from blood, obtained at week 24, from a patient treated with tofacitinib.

The CDR3 loop reads CASTLARGPYEQYF. The CDR3 DNA follows: TGTGCCAGCACATTGGCCAGGGGGCCCTACGAGCAGTACTTC. The rearrangement uses TRBV7-9 and TRBJ2-7, with TRBD1 identical over 8 bases. V was clipped by 7 bases and J by 2 bases; unmatched bases: 7. In germline, CDR1 is SEHNR, CDR2 FQNEAQ (reference sequence). This CDR3 contains 14 residues.